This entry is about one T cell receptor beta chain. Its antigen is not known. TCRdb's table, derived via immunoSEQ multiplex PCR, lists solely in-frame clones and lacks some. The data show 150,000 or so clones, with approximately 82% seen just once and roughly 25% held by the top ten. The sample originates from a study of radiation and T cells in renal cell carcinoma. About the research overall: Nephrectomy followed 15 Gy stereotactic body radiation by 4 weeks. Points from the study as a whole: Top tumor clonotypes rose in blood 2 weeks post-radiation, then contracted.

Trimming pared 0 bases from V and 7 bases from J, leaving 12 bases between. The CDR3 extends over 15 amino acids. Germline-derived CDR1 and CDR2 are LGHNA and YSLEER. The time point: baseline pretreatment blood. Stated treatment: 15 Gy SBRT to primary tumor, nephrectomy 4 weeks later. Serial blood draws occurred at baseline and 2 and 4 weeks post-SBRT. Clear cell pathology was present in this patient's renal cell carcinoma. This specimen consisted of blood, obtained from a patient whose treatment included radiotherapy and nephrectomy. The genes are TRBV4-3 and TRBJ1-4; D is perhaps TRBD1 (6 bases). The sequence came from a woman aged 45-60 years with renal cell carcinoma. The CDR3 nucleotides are TGCGCCAGCAGCCAAGATCCCAGGGGCGGTGAAAAACTGTTTTTT. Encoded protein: CASSQDPRGGEKLFF.